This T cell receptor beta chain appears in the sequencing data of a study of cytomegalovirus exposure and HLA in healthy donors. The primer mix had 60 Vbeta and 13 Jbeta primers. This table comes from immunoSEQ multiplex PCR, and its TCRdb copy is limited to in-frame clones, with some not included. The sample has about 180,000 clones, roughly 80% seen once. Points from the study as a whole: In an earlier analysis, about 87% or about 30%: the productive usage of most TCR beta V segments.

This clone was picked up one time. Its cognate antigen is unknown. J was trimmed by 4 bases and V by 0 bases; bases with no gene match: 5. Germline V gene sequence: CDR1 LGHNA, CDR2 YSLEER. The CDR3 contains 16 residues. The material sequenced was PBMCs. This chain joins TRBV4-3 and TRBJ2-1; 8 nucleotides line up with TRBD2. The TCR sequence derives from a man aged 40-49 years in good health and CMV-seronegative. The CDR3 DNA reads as TGCGCCAGCAGCCAAGACCGGACTAGCAGTTACAATGAGCAGTTCTTC. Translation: CASSQDRTSSYNEQFF.